The 17 T cell receptor beta chains listed next were all sequenced from one sample in a study of T cell responses to AZD1222 COVID-19 vaccine. TCRdb's copy holds only in-frame clones and misses some; the assay was immunoSEQ multiplex PCR. The sample carries 200,000 or so clones, 85% to 90% recorded once. This specimen was peripheral blood, taken on day 0 of AZD1222 vaccination. The receptors were sampled from an adult in good health.

This chain connects TRBV9 to TRBJ1-2; D is possibly TRBD1 (5 bases). Trimming stripped 7 bases from V and 8 bases from J, with 15 bases between. The length of the CDR3 is 12 residues. From germline, CDR1 is SGDLS and CDR2 YYNGEE. This CDR3 is CASSGGVQGYTF. CDR3 coding DNA: TGTGCCAGCTCCGGGGGGGTACAAGGCTACACCTTC.

The J gene is TRBJ2-1, the V gene TRBV11-2, with 7 bases identical to TRBD2. CDR1 and CDR2 from the germline V gene are SGHAT and FQNNGV. With 0 bases clipped from V and 6 bases from J, the junction kept 2 bases outside the gene matches. The CDR3 consists of 14 residues. DNA of the CDR3: TGTGCCAGCAGCTTAGAGGGCGGGGGCAATGAGCAGTTCTTC. Translating gives CASSLEGGGNEQFF.

The chain uses TRBV5-5 and TRBJ1-1; D unresolved. Trimming took 1 base from V and 2 from J, leaving 9 bases between them. The CDR3 runs 14 residues. Germline CDR1 SGHKS, CDR2 YYEKEE (reference sequence). CDR3 protein: CASSLLGVNTEAFF. The CDR3 coding sequence is TGTGCCAGCAGCTTGCTCGGGGTTAACACTGAAGCTTTCTTT.

V usage is TRBV19 and J usage is TRBJ2-3; tentatively, D is TRBD1 (6 bases). With 3 bases removed from V and 3 bases from J, the gap between germline ends came to 19 bases. The germline CDR1 and CDR2 sequences are LNHDA and SQIVND (reference sequence). The CDR3 is 17 amino acids. CDR3 nucleotide sequence: TGTGCCAGTAGTATCGCGGGTAGGGGACATATTACAGATACGCAGTATTTT. This codes for CASSIAGRGHITDTQYF.

J is TRBJ1-3 and V is TRBV29-1; D unclear. Trimming cost V 4 bases and J 4 bases, with 8 bases left between them. The CDR3 extends over 12 amino acids. Germline V CDR1 and CDR2: SQVTM, ANQGSEA. CDR3 sequence: CSVVLRGNTIYF. Here the CDR3 DNA reads TGCAGCGTTGTCTTAAGGGGAAACACCATATATTTT. Variable domain in full (rest from reference TRBV29-1 and TRBJ1-3): SAVISQKPSRDICQRGTSLTIQCQVDSQVTMMFWYRQQPGQSLTLIATANQGSEATYESGFVIDKFPISRPNLTFSTLTVSNMSPEDSSIYLCSVVLRGNTIYFGEGSWLTVV.

This clone has only one observation. The chain links TRBV24-1 to TRBJ1-1; 10 bases match TRBD1. CDR1 is KGHDR, CDR2 SFDVKD, per germline. The J segment lost 1 base and the V segment lost 8 bases, leaving 12 bases of the junction unmatched. The CDR3 is made up of 17 amino acids. The CDR3 sequence is CATTRPGQGLSNTEAFF. In nucleotides, the CDR3 is TGTGCCACCACTAGACCGGGACAGGGGTTATCGAACACTGAAGCTTTCTTT.

The rearrangement joins TRBV4-3 to TRBJ2-6; D uncertain. V lost 4 bases and J 2 bases, leaving 6 bases between the germline ends. The CDR3 is made up of 14 amino acids. In germline, CDR1 is LGHNA, CDR2 YSLEER. The CDR3 region has the DNA TGCGCCAGCAGCCCGGTGCCTGGGGCCAACGTCCTGACTTTC. Amino acids: CASSPVPGANVLTF.

This clone was detected once. The rearrangement uses TRBV10-3 and TRBJ1-5, with unresolved D. The V gene lost 4 bases and the J gene lost 5 bases, with 12 bases spanning the gap. The CDR3 has 14 residues. CDR1 and CDR2 (germline): ENHRY, SYGVKD. DNA for the CDR3: TGTGCCATCAGTGGGGATGGGTTGGATCAGCCCCAGCATTTT. Its translation is CAISGDGLDQPQHF.

The V and J genes are TRBV18 and TRBJ1-2; D remains unclear. Germline CDR1 is KGHSH and CDR2 is LQKENI. CDR3 length: 14 amino acids. V gave up 8 bases and J gave up 2 bases, with 15 bases separating them. The DNA of the CDR3 is TGTGCCAGCCCGCTGGACGGATTAAACTATGGCTACACCTTC. Its protein product is CASPLDGLNYGYTF.

V usage is TRBV27 and J usage is TRBJ1-2, with unresolved D. The germline gives CDR1 MNHEY, CDR2 SMNVEV (reference sequence). The CDR3 covers 11 residues. V was pared by 6 bases and J by 5 bases, with 7 bases between. The CDR3 coding sequence is TGTGCCAGCAGGGGGAGTTATGGCTACACCTTC. Translation gives CASRGSYGYTF.

The J gene is TRBJ2-7, the V gene TRBV5-1, with 7 bases that match TRBD1. Germline CDR1 SGHRS, CDR2 YFSETQ. The length of the CDR3 is 14 residues. The V segment lost 2 bases and the J segment 4 bases; nucleotides outside the gene matches: 6. CDR3 coding DNA: TGCGCCAGCAGCTTAGACGGACAGGTTTACGAGCAGTACTTC. Residues: CASSLDGQVYEQYF.

The chain is built from TRBV5-4 and TRBJ2-1, with D perhaps assigned TRBD1 or TRBD2 (5 bases each). In germline, CDR1 is SGHNT, CDR2 YYREEE (reference sequence). V was clipped by 3 bases and J by 9 bases, with 25 bases between them. CDR3 size: 17 residues. CDR3 protein: CASSSPAWGRSAGEQFF. In DNA form, the CDR3 reads TGTGCCAGCAGCTCTCCAGCGTGGGGACGGTCCGCGGGTGAGCAGTTCTTC. The whole variable domain, filled in from reference TRBV5-4 and TRBJ2-1, reads ETGVTQSPTHLIKTRGQQVTLRCSSQSGHNTVSWYQQALGQGPQFIFQYYREEENGRGNFPPRFSGLQFPNYSSELNVNALELDDSALYLCASSSPAWGRSAGEQFFGPGTRLTVL.

The gene calls are TRBV25-1 and TRBJ1-2; perhaps TRBD1 as D (5 bases). With 1 base removed from V and 8 bases from J, the gap between germline ends came to 8 bases. The CDR3 is made up of 12 amino acids. Germline CDR1 is MGHDK and CDR2 is SYGVNS. The CDR3 reads CASSESGVGYTF. The CDR3 nucleotides are TGTGCCAGCAGTGAATCGGGGGTCGGCTACACCTTC.

CDR3 bases: TGTGCCAGCAGCTTAGGGGGCACAGATACGCAGTATTTT. It translates to CASSLGGTDTQYF. The chain carries TRBV7-3 and TRBJ2-3, with D unclear. The V end lost 2 bases, the J end lost 1 base, and 4 bases lay between the germline ends. Germline lookup yields CDR1 SGHTA and CDR2 FQGTGA. The length of the CDR3 is 13 residues.

The sample holds one count of this clone. This sequence joins TRBV27 and TRBJ2-3; possibly TRBD2 for D (7 bases). The V and J ends lost 5 bases and 4 bases respectively, with 10 bases between them. The CDR3 runs 13 residues. The germline CDR1 and CDR2 sequences are MNHEY and SMNVEV (reference sequence). The CDR3: CASSGGGPDTQYF. CDR3 DNA sequence: TGTGCCAGCAGTGGGGGGGGCCCAGATACGCAGTATTTT.

V gene TRBV13 combines with J gene TRBJ2-1; the match to TRBD2 covers 8 bases. The CDR3 runs to 15 residues. Trimming at V came to 5 bases and at J to 5 bases, leaving 8 bases not matched to a gene. Germline CDR1 reads PRHDT; CDR2 reads FYEKMQ (reference sequence). CDR3 residues: CASSPPSGGNNEQFF. The CDR3 bases are TGTGCCAGCAGCCCCCCAAGCGGGGGTAACAATGAGCAGTTCTTC.

This chain links TRBV5-3 with TRBJ1-6; no definite D call. TRBV5-3 is classed as an ORF, of uncertain function. Trimming removed 2 bases from V and 4 bases from J, with 10 bases in between. The CDR3 is 15 residues long. In nucleotides, the CDR3 is TGTGCCAGAAGCTTAGGACGGAAATATAATTCACCCCTCCACTTT. Translated, it gives CARSLGRKYNSPLHF.